This record concerns one T cell receptor (beta chain) sequence. The antigen remains undetermined. The entry originates in a study of shared clonotypes between healthy human individuals. Study outcomes and limitations: Enrolling few donors narrowed the genetic and exposure-history diversity that was represented.

The length of the CDR3 is 13 residues. Germline assignment: CDR1 SGHRS and CDR2 YFSETQ. The V gene end was trimmed by 9 bases and the J gene end by 1 base; junction bases not matched to a gene: 5. Running of the assay took place at deep level. Produced via immunoSEQ multiplex PCR; TCRdb's table is partial and in-frame only. The sample lists approximately 2.3 million clones; approximately 93% were seen once. Sequencing input: naive CD4+ T cells from PBMCs. Specified subset: CD45RA+ positively selected. This sequence was found in a man between 18 and 29 years old in good health. Some clones in this sample may be carry-over from other donors' samples. The V gene is TRBV5-1, the J gene TRBJ1-1; TRBD1 matches at 8 bases. The CDR3 here is CATKQGENTEAFF. CDR3 bases: TGCGCCACCAAACAGGGGGAGAACACTGAAGCTTTCTTT.